This T cell receptor beta chain stems from a study of blood T cell repertoires in COVID-19. Study at large: Sites across the United States, Italy and Spain contributed samples from acute and convalescent COVID-19. Sources were T cells, B-cell-depleted T cells, or PBMCs; the material itself was cDNA or gDNA.

This CDR3 is built from 16 residues. Original handling: Amplification from reference gene primers served as the basis for estimated nucleated cell counts. The table came from immunoSEQ multiplex PCR; TCRdb's copy has only in-frame clones and leaves some out. Clone size and V and J calls were adopted from that table, with D and trimming inferred from the DNA. The data hold some 200,000 clones, with approximately 87% observed a single time. Sequencing was carried out using peripheral blood. This clonotype originated in a woman in her 70s with acute or convalescent COVID-19. This chain uses TRBV12-1 with TRBJ1-2; the table's D call, TRBD1, has no DNA check behind it. TRBV12-1 is annotated as a pseudogene. The CDR3 DNA is TGTGCCAGCAGCAGCCCAGGGGGCGCATCCGACTATGGCTACACCTTC. Protein product: CASSSPGGASDYGYTF.